This T cell receptor beta chain was identified during a study of T cell repertoires in cytomegalovirus infection. Across the whole study: Matching HLA type and CMV infection were both indicated by public TCR beta signatures.

A few counts support this clonotype. Its antigen is still unknown. Broader study findings: CMV-specific TCR beta clonotypes restricted by HLA-C were the ones dominating the ex vivo response.

TCRdb re-called the reads through MiXCR, storing one row per CDR3 protein. The profile shows approximately 300,000 distinct CDR3 sequences, approximately 25% of them singletons. Sequencing was performed on cultured PBMCs, taken from culture after CMV antigen stimulation. The sequence derives from a human donor in good health (CMV status not recorded). Some clones in this sample may be carry-over from other donors' samples.

CDR3 DNA: TGTGCCAGCAGTTCAGGACAGCCTGGGATCAATGAGCAGTTCTTC. It is translated as CASSSGQPGINEQFF. The chain links TRBV27 to TRBJ2-1, with D tentatively TRBD1 (6 bases). Germline CDR1 MNHEY, CDR2 SMNVEV (reference sequence). Trimming pared 4 bases from V and 6 bases from J, leaving 16 bases between. The CDR3 is 15 residues long.